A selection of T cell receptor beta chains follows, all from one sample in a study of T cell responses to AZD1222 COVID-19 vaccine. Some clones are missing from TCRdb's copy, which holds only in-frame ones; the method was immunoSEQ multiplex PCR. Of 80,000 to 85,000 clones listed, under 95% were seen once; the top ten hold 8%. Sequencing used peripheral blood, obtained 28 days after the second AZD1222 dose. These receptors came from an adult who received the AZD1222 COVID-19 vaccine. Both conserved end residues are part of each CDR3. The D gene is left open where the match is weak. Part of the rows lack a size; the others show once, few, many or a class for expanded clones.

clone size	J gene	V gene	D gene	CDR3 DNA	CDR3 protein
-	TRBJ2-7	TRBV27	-	TGTGCCACCTACTACGAGCAGTACTTC	CATYYEQYF
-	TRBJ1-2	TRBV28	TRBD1	TGTGCCAGCAGCACAACACCAGGGGGCTCCTATGGCTACACCTTC	CASSTTPGGSYGYTF
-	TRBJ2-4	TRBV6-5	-	TGTGCCAGCAGTTACCAGGGAGGAAACAAAAACATTCAGTACTTC	CASSYQGGNKNIQYF
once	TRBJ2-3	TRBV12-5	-	TGTGCTAGTGGTTTCGCCAGGAGAGGGGATACGCAGTATTTT	CASGFARRGDTQYF
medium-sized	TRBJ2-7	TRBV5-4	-	TGTGCCAGCAGCTTCGGCGGGCCCTCCTACGAGCAGTACTTC	CASSFGGPSYEQYF
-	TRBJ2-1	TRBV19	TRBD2	TGTGCCAGTAGTACAAGCGGGAGCGGCGATGAGCAGTTCTTC	CASSTSGSGDEQFF
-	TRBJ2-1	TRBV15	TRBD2	TGTGCCACCAGCAGAGACCCTAGCGGGAGCAATGAGCAGTTCTTC	CATSRDPSGSNEQFF
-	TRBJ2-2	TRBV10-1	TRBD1	TGCGCCACCTCGGGACAGAGCAACACCGGGGAGCTGTTTTTT	CATSGQSNTGELFF
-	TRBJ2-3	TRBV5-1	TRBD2	TGCGCCAGCAGCTGGCCGGGACTAGCGGGGAGCACAGATACGCAGTATTTT	CASSWPGLAGSTDTQYF
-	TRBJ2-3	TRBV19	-	TGTGCCAGTTCCCCTGGAGGGCCAGATCAGTATTTT	CASSPGGPDQYF
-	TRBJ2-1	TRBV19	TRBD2	TGTGCCACCCTAGCGGGGGGGACGGATGAGCAGTTCTTC	CATLAGGTDEQFF